The next 20 T cell receptor beta chains were all read from a single sample in a study of identical twins. One entry per CDR3 protein results from TCRdb running MiXCR on the 5' RACE reads. The table lists about 810,000 distinct CDR3 sequences, around an eighth of them singletons. This same sample was also taken into another study, of yellow fever vaccine responses in identical twins.

The sample taken for sequencing was PBMCs. The source of these receptors is a woman younger than 30 in good health.

This clonotype was detected a few times. CDR3 bases: TGTGCCAGCCTCATGCGGGTGGGGAACTACAATGAGCAGTTCTTC. It translates to CASLMRVGNYNEQFF. The rearrangement links TRBV7-9 to TRBJ2-1; perhaps TRBD2 as D (5 bases). The germline V and J ends were trimmed by 8 bases and 3 bases, with 17 bases remaining between them. The CDR3 is 15 amino acids. Germline V lookup: CDR1 SEHNR, CDR2 FQNEAQ (reference sequence).

This clonotype has more than one count but fewer than ten. The CDR3: CASSQSIGQLRLETQYF. CDR3 sequence (DNA): TGCGCCAGCAGCCAATCTATCGGCCAGCTACGTCTAGAGACCCAGTACTTC. The rearrangement joins TRBV4-1 to TRBJ2-5; no firm D call. V was shortened by 2 bases and J by 4 bases, with 20 bases between the two germline ends. Per germline, CDR1 MGHRA and CDR2 YSYEKL. This CDR3 contains 17 residues.

In its sample, this clonotype was seen many times. The chain uses TRBV5-1 and TRBJ2-1, with 10 bases that match TRBD1. This CDR3 contains 15 residues. V shed 2 bases and J 7 bases; nucleotides not matched to a gene: 6. CDR1 is SGHRS and CDR2 is YFSETQ in the germline V gene. CDR3 protein: CASSFQTGGVNEQFF. DNA for the CDR3: TGCGCCAGCAGCTTTCAGACAGGGGGCGTAAATGAGCAGTTCTTC.

This clonotype occurred a few times. The rearrangement uses TRBV28 and TRBJ1-3; tentatively, D is TRBD1 (5 bases). CDR1 is MDHEN, CDR2 SYDVKM, per germline. The CDR3 is 14 residues long. V was pared by 5 bases and J by 4 bases, with 12 bases between. The CDR3 region is CASSQGHEGNTIYF. The CDR3 DNA is TGTGCCAGCAGTCAAGGACATGAAGGAAACACCATATATTTT.

J is TRBJ2-1 and V is TRBV10-3, with 11 bases aligning to TRBD1. The CDR3 has 14 residues. CDR1 and CDR2 from the germline V gene are ENHRY and SYGVKD. Trimming at V came to 10 bases and at J to 8 bases, leaving 10 bases not matched to a gene. The CDR3 protein is CATRGQGVSYEQFF. CDR3 in DNA: TGTGCCACCCGGGGACAGGGGGTGAGTTATGAGCAGTTCTTC.

The chain couples TRBV19 to TRBJ2-7; TRBD2 matches at 10 bases. The germline V gene has CDR1 LNHDA and CDR2 SQIVND (reference sequence). The CDR3 totals 15 residues. The ends lost 0 bases at V and 7 bases at J; junction bases unmatched: 6. CDR3 DNA sequence: TGTGCCAGTAGTATAGAGACTAGCGGGCTAGGGGAGCAGTACTTC. It specifies CASSIETSGLGEQYF.

V and J are TRBV6-5 and TRBJ2-7; 7 bases fit TRBD2. CDR1 and CDR2 (germline): MNHEY, SVGAGI. V lost 4 bases and J lost 1; bases outside the gene matches: 7. This CDR3 has 15 amino acids. The CDR3 bases are TGTGCCAGCAGTTCTCCTAGCGGACTTTCCTACGAGCAGTACTTC. This gives the protein CASSSPSGLSYEQYF.

This clonotype was recorded a few times. The rearrangement links TRBV6-2 or TRBV6-3 to TRBJ2-7; 8 nucleotides line up with TRBD1. The CDR3 length is 14 residues. Germline CDR1 is MNHEY and CDR2 is SVGEGT. Trimming took 5 bases from V and 4 from J; bases not matched to a gene: 7. This chain's CDR3 is CASSPRQGRYEQYF. CDR3 in DNA: TGTGCCAGCAGTCCTCGACAGGGGAGGTACGAGCAGTACTTC.

This clonotype turned up a few times. CDR3 residues: CASSQYTNQPQHF. DNA of the CDR3: TGTGCCAGCAGCCAATACACCAATCAGCCCCAGCATTTT. V gene TRBV4-2 combines with J gene TRBJ1-5; D unclear. The CDR3 covers 13 residues. Per the germline V gene, CDR1 is LGHNA and CDR2 is YNFKEQ. The V and J ends lost 2 bases and 3 bases respectively, with 5 bases between them.

V gene TRBV9 combines with J gene TRBJ2-2; D may be TRBD1 or TRBD2 (5 bases each). The CDR3 is 16 residues long. Looked up from germline, CDR1 is SGDLS and CDR2 is YYNGEE. V was clipped by 0 bases and J by 0 bases, with 9 bases between them. This CDR3 is CASSVVGTTNTGELFF. In nucleotides, the CDR3 is TGTGCCAGCAGCGTAGTGGGGACCACGAACACCGGGGAGCTGTTTTTT.

This clonotype was recorded a few times. The J gene is TRBJ2-7, the V gene TRBV6-1; no firm D call. This CDR3 has 15 residues. V was trimmed by 2 bases and J by 2 bases, leaving 13 bases between them. Looked up from germline, CDR1 is MNHNS and CDR2 is SASEGT. The CDR3 here is CASSEPGRLTYEQYF. The CDR3 DNA is TGTGCCAGCAGTGAACCAGGACGGCTTACCTACGAGCAGTACTTC.

This chain connects TRBV7-8 to TRBJ1-2; D is undetermined. The CDR3 runs 15 residues. Germline V gives CDR1 SGHVS, CDR2 FQNEAQ. The V gene lost 1 base and the J gene lost 7 bases, with 16 bases spanning the gap. The CDR3: CASSLGIGRSPGYTF. The CDR3 nucleotides are TGTGCCAGCAGCTTAGGTATAGGGAGAAGTCCTGGCTACACCTTC. The full variable domain, its missing parts supplied by reference TRBV7-8 and TRBJ1-2, is GAGVSQSPRYKVAKRGQDVALRCDPISGHVSLFWYQQALGQGPEFLTYFQNEAQLDKSGLPSDRFFAERPEGSVSTLKIQRTQQEDSAVYLCASSLGIGRSPGYTFGSGTRLTVV.

Ten or more counts support this clonotype. The rearrangement joins TRBV29-1 to TRBJ2-2, with D unresolved. Germline values: CDR1 SQVTM, CDR2 ANQGSEA. This CDR3 is 14 amino acids long. V lost 7 bases, J lost 7 bases, and 19 bases lay in between. The CDR3 nucleotides read TGCAGCGGACTGGACGGACCCATTAACGGGGAGCTGTTTTTT. Its translation is CSGLDGPINGELFF.

This rearrangement joins TRBV5-1 to TRBJ1-1, with D uncertain. Between the trimmed V and J ends, which lost 4 bases and 1 base, there was a span of 14 bases. CDR1 is SGHRS and CDR2 is YFSETQ in the germline V gene. The CDR3 totals 15 residues. This CDR3 is CASSVDPIGNTEAFF. The CDR3, as DNA: TGCGCCAGCAGCGTAGACCCGATAGGGAACACTGAAGCTTTCTTT.

The J gene is TRBJ2-3, the V gene TRBV10-1; 9 positions match TRBD2. Germline values: CDR1 WNHNN, CDR2 SYGVQD (reference sequence). The CDR3 length is 17 residues. V lost 5 bases to trimming and J lost 8 bases; unmatched junction nucleotides: 17. In DNA, the CDR3 is TGCGCCAGCAGTAGCTCCGACCTAGCGGGAAACCCGGGTACGCAGTATTTT. This sequence encodes CASSSSDLAGNPGTQYF.

The CDR3 nucleotides read TGTGCCACAAGGCCGTCCATTGAGGGTTCAAGCGAGCAGTACGTC. This translates into CATRPSIEGSSEQYV. The rearrangement joins TRBV10-3 to TRBJ2-7, with D possibly being TRBD2 (5 bases). The CDR3 has 15 amino acids. Trimming shortened V by 10 bases and J by 6 bases, and 25 bases separated the two germline ends. The germline CDR1 and CDR2 sequences are ENHRY and SYGVKD.

The gene calls are TRBV15 and TRBJ2-1; 7 positions agree with TRBD2. CDR3 length equals 17 residues. Germline values: CDR1 LNHNV, CDR2 YYDKDF (reference sequence). Trimming removed 0 bases from V and 7 bases from J; junction bases left unmatched: 12. The CDR3 bases are TGTGCCACCAGCAGAGATGTGGGGGGGGGAGGTACGAATGAGCAGTTCTTC. Translating gives CATSRDVGGGGTNEQFF.

This clonotype was counted many times. The chain has TRBV24-1 and TRBJ2-1; D perhaps matches TRBD1 (5 bases). The CDR3 sequence is 15 residues long. Trimming removed 5 bases at V and 4 bases at J, with 14 bases between. Germline V lookup: CDR1 KGHDR, CDR2 SFDVKD. The CDR3 coding sequence is TGTGCCACCAGTGGCTCGCAGGGCCGATACAATGAGCAGTTCTTC. This gives the protein CATSGSQGRYNEQFF.

The V gene is TRBV20-1, the J gene TRBJ2-1, with D possibly called TRBD1 or TRBD2 (5 bases each). The CDR3 has 16 residues. Germline V CDR1 and CDR2: DFQATT, SNEGSKA (reference sequence). V lost 0 bases and J lost 1, with 13 bases in between. CDR3 loop: CSAREWDGPSYNEQFF. The DNA for the CDR3 is TGCAGTGCTAGAGAATGGGACGGACCATCCTACAATGAGCAGTTCTTC.

The chain links TRBV27 to TRBJ2-7; D perhaps matches TRBD1 (6 bases). CDR1 is MNHEY and CDR2 is SMNVEV in the germline V gene (reference sequence). The CDR3 covers 15 residues. V was pared by 5 bases and J by 1 base, with 15 bases between. This chain's CDR3 is CASSISQGPSYEQYV. In nucleotides, the CDR3 is TGTGCCAGCAGTATCTCGCAGGGGCCTTCCTACGAGCAGTACGTC.